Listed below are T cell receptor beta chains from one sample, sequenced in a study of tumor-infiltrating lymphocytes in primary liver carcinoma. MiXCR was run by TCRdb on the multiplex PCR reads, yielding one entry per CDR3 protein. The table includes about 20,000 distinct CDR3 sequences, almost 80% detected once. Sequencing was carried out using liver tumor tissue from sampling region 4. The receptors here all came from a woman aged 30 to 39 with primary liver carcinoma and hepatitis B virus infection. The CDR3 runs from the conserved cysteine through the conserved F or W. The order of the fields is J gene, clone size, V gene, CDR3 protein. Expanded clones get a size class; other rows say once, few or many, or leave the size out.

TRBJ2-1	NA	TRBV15	CATSRVRSGRQSSYNAQFF
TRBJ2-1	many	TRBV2	CASNRGTEQLF
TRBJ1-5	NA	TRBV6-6	CASNYGTGGKQPQHF
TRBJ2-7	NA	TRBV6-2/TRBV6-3	CADTNSGRPYEQYF
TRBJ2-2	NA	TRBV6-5	CASSPRTGFTEDLFF
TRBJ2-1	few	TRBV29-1	CSALRDYNEQLF
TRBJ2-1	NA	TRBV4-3	CASSRDAGTSYNEQFF
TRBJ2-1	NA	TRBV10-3	CAISELMAGVYNEQFF
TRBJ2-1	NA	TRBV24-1	CATSDVNGNDQFF
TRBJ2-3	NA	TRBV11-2	CASSRTRGRGDTQYF
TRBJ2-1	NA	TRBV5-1	CASTQSPAYSYNEQFF